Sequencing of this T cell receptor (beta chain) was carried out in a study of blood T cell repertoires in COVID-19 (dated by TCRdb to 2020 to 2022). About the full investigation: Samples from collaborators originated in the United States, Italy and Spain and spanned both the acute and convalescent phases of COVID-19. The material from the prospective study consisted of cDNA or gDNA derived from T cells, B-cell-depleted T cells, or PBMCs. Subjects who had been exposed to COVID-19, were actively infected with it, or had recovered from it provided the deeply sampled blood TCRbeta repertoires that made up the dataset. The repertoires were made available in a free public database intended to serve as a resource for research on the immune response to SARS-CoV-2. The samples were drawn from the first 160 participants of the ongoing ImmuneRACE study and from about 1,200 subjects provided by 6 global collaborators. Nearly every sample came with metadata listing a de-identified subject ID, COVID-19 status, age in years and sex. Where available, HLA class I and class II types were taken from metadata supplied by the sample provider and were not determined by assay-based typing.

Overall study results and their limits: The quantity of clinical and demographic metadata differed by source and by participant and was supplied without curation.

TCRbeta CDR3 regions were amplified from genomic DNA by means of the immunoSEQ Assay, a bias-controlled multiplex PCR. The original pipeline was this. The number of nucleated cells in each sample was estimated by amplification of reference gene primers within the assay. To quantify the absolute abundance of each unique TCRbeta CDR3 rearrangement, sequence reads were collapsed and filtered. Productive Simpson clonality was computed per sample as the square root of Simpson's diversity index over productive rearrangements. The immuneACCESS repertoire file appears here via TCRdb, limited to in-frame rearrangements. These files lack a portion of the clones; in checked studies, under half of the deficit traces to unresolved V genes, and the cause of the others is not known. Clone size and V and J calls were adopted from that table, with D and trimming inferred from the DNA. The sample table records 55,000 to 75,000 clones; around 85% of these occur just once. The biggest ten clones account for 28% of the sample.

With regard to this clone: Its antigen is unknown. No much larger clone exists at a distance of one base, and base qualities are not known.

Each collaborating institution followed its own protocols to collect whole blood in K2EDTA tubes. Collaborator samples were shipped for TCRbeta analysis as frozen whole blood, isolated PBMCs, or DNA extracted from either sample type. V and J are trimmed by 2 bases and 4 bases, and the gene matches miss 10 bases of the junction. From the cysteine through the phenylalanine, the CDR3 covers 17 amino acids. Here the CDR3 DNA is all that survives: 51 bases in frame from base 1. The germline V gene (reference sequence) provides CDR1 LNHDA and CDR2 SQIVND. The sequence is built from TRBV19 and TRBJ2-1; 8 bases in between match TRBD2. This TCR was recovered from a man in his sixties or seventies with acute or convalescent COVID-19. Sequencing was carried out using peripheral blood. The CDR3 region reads CASSIKFRRGVYNEQFF. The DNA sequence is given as TGTGCCAGTAGTATAAAATTTCGGCGGGGGGTTTACAATGAGCAGTTCTTC.